This is a list of T cell receptor beta chains from one sample in a study of T cell repertoires in cytomegalovirus infection. What these receptors recognize is not known. TCRdb re-analysed the reads in MiXCR, keeping a single row per CDR3 protein. The sample shows 800,000 to 950,000 distinct CDR3 sequences, less than 35% of them seen only once. The sequenced sample was cultured CD8+ T cells from PBMCs, obtained from culture after CMV antigen stimulation. Every receptor here comes from a human donor in good health (CMV status not recorded). Some clones in this sample may be carry-over from other donors' samples. Each CDR3 is given with its conserved first and last residue. The order of the fields is CDR3 protein, CDR3 DNA, J gene, clone size, CDR3 length, D gene, V gene. The D gene is left open where the match is weak. Size is omitted from some rows. Given values are once, few, many or a class for expanded clones.

cdr3_aa: CASSFEGAAEYQETQYF
cdr3_nt: TGTGCCAGCAGCTTCGAAGGGGCCGCTGAGTACCAAGAGACCCAGTACTTC
j_call: TRBJ2-5
clone_size: -
cdr3_length: 17
d_call: -
v_call: TRBV5-4

cdr3_aa: CASSLVLAEFNYGYTF
cdr3_nt: TGTGCCAGCAGTTTAGTCCTGGCAGAATTTAACTATGGCTACACCTTC
j_call: TRBJ1-2
clone_size: many
cdr3_length: 16
d_call: -
v_call: TRBV12-3/TRBV12-4

cdr3_aa: CASSQEQTNTEAFF
cdr3_nt: TGCGCCAGCAGCCAAGAACAGACGAACACTGAAGCTTTCTTT
j_call: TRBJ1-1
clone_size: few
cdr3_length: 14
d_call: -
v_call: TRBV4-1

cdr3_aa: CSAPIEYLAGGQETQYF
cdr3_nt: TGCAGTGCTCCGATAGAGTATTTAGCGGGGGGACAAGAGACCCAGTACTTC
j_call: TRBJ2-5
clone_size: -
cdr3_length: 17
d_call: TRBD2
v_call: TRBV20-1

cdr3_aa: CASGTSGGGNEQFF
cdr3_nt: TGCGCCAGCGGGACTAGCGGGGGGGGCAATGAGCAGTTCTTC
j_call: TRBJ2-1
clone_size: many
cdr3_length: 14
d_call: TRBD2
v_call: TRBV6-2/TRBV6-3

cdr3_aa: CASSYHGTGWNQPQHF
cdr3_nt: TGTGCCAGCAGCTACCACGGGACAGGGTGGAATCAGCCCCAGCATTTT
j_call: TRBJ1-5
clone_size: many
cdr3_length: 16
d_call: TRBD1
v_call: TRBV7-2

cdr3_aa: CASAASGTTYVVNYGYTF
cdr3_nt: TGTGCCAGCGCGGCCTCCGGGACCACTTATGTCGTTAACTATGGCTACACCTTC
j_call: TRBJ1-2
clone_size: -
cdr3_length: 18
d_call: -
v_call: TRBV9

cdr3_aa: CAISESGGHDGYTF
cdr3_nt: TGTGCCATCAGTGAGTCAGGAGGGCATGATGGCTACACCTTC
j_call: TRBJ1-2
clone_size: -
cdr3_length: 14
d_call: -
v_call: TRBV10-3

cdr3_aa: CASSIVGLDDEQFF
cdr3_nt: TGTGCCAGTAGTATCGTGGGACTAGACGATGAGCAGTTCTTC
j_call: TRBJ2-1
clone_size: few
cdr3_length: 14
d_call: TRBD2
v_call: TRBV19

cdr3_aa: CASSRKRRGGLSYNEQFF
cdr3_nt: TGTGCCAGCAGCCGGAAGCGGCGCGGGGGCCTCTCCTACAATGAGCAGTTCTTC
j_call: TRBJ2-1
clone_size: few
cdr3_length: 18
d_call: -
v_call: TRBV3-1